This TCR beta chain was captured in a study of blood T cell repertoires in COVID-19. The V and J ends lost 0 bases and 4 bases respectively, with 10 bases between them. Germline V gives CDR1 SGHRS, CDR2 YFSETQ. The CDR3 has 15 amino acids. Clones were sequenced by immunoSEQ multiplex PCR, and TCRdb holds only the in-frame ones, with some missing. Of over 150,000 clones listed, roughly 83% are singletons. The sequence was collected from a woman aged 55 to 70 with COVID-19, enrolled during active disease. The sequencing input was peripheral blood. The chain uses TRBV5-1 and TRBJ2-2, with a tentative D call TRBD1 (6 bases). The CDR3 reads CASSLAGQTTGELFF. CDR3 nucleotide sequence: TGCGCCAGCAGCTTGGCCGGACAGACCACCGGGGAGCTGTTTTTT. The complete variable domain, with remaining parts taken from reference TRBV5-1 and TRBJ2-2, reads KAGVTQTPRYLIKTRGQQVTLSCSPISGHRSVSWYQQTPGQGLQFLFEYFSETQRNKGNFPGRFSGRQFSNSRSEMNVSTLELGDSALYLCASSLAGQTTGELFFGEGSRLTVL.